This T cell receptor beta chain was recorded in a study of cytomegalovirus exposure and HLA in healthy donors. This PCR relied on a set of 60 Vbeta primers and 13 Jbeta primers. TCRdb keeps only in-frame clones here, not all; method: immunoSEQ multiplex PCR. Here the sample spans approximately 150,000 clones, about 80% being singletons. Germline values: CDR1 MNHNS, CDR2 SASEGT. V shed 1 base and J shed 0 bases, with 13 bases lying between them. The CDR3 totals 18 residues. Sample: PBMCs. The TCR was taken from a man aged 40-49 years in good health and CMV-seronegative. The chain links TRBV6-1 to TRBJ1-6; D remains ambiguous. The CDR3 nucleotides read TGTGCCAGCAGTGAAGTAATGTGGGCGAGCTCCTATAATTCACCCCTCCACTTT. Translated: CASSEVMWASSYNSPLHF.